The sequence of this T cell receptor beta chain was determined in a study of cytomegalovirus exposure and HLA in healthy donors (dated by TCRdb to the late 2010s). Background for the entire study: In an earlier analysis of about 560 of the donors, 276 Gb of sequence data and just under 120 million unique TCR beta sequences from 150 million to 200 million T cells were reported. Donor age, sex, ethnicity and CMV serostatus were collected together with the repertoire data. Every repertoire in the discovery cohort had been generated on one and the same sequencing platform. In an earlier analysis of a few hundred of the donors, high-throughput TCR beta sequencing was used to judge whether each TCR beta V gene segment behaved as functional or pseudogenic. To predict cytomegalovirus infection status, the study brought together high-throughput TCR immunosequencing, statistical association of individual TCRs with disease status, and machine learning. Roughly 300 gigabases of sequencing data and tens of millions of unique TCR sequences were included in an early release covering about 600 HLA-typed donors. The study aimed to test whether cataloging public T cell receptors could reveal signatures of past pathogen exposure. Rather than drawing on any new phenotypic data, the later analysis identified candidate immune exposures from TCR beta sequences and the way those sequences occurred across donors. A later analysis re-examined previously published TCR beta repertoires from just over 650 donors and added high-resolution HLA genotyping to investigate patterns of TCR occurrence. HLA typing covered class I and class II loci at four-digit resolution. Typing coverage varied by locus: 629-630 donors for A, B, C, DRB1 and DQB1; approximately 500 for DQA1; over 600 for DPA1; approximately 450 for DPB1. Because of strong linkage in the cohort, four or five DR-DQ haplotypes were treated as single units for association and clustering. The genetic ancestry cluster associated with self-reported Caucasian donors included about four fifths of the 398 genotyped donors. Along with the approximately 700-subject first cohort, a separate validation cohort of over a hundred different subjects was used. In a later genetic analysis, genome-wide SNP genotypes for about 55% of the roughly 700 donors were used, and that subset was treated as a discovery cohort. The T cell repertoires of 700 or so subjects were profiled by immunosequencing and related to cytomegalovirus serostatus. On average, 235,054 unique TCR beta nucleotide sequences were sequenced per donor among some 430 genotyped donors of the cohort, with 15% to 20% of those sequences being non-productive.

The CDR3 goes from the cysteine to the phenylalanine over 15 residues. Solely the CDR3 DNA is kept, with 45 bases framed from the first base. V and J lose 3 bases and 3 bases, and a span of 12 bases separates them. The germline V gene (reference sequence) gives CDR1 as LNHDA and CDR2 as SQIVND. About this clone itself: The antigen this receptor binds is unknown.

In total, 666 healthy bone marrow donors made up the cohort. Cohort members were all nominally healthy when sampled, although unrecorded immune exposures were likely present. The donor was CMV seropositive and was included in the group of 289 seropositive cohort members. Every donor gave a peripheral blood sample, and the peripheral blood mononuclear cells from that sample were used for TCR beta sequencing. The Qiagen DNeasy Blood Extraction Kit was used to extract genomic DNA from the blood cell samples. Results and caveats for the whole study, not just this receptor: The earlier analysis of some 540 of the donors excluded roughly 17 rarely observed V segments, including chromosome 9 orphons, because counts were too low. A later analysis associated 15,000 to 20,000 TCR beta sequences with specific HLA alleles at a false discovery rate of 0.05. According to a later genetic analysis, donors in an Asian-associated ancestry cluster had fewer N-insertions in productive TCRs than the approximately 700-donor mean. HLA typing was unavailable for some donors at each locus, so association tests used only the typed subset. An association between a missense DCLRE1C variant and V-gene and J-gene trimming of TCR beta chains was found in a later genetic analysis and replicated in an independent cohort. Most CMV-associated TCR beta chains appeared to be HLA-restricted in a later analysis, and the HLA associations seemed to be driven largely by CMV exposure. A further reported finding was that TCR beta sequences accurately predicted the HLA-A and HLA-B alleles for most subjects in the first cohort. In an earlier analysis of over 550 of the donors, most TCR beta V segments were observed in productive rearrangements about 90% or about 30% of the time, broadly matching IMGT annotations. In a later analysis, the rate of TCR association differed among HLA loci, with DRB1 alleles having the most associated TCRs and HLA-C alleles having the fewest. While some public TCRs were present in many individuals, most TCR sequences turned up only very rarely across donors. In a later analysis, HLA-associated TCR beta chains showed more clonal expansion and lower generation probabilities than non-associated chains that were equally common. The authors suggested that the approach could potentially be extended to other disease states and immunological phenotypes. When HLA alleles, especially DR and DQ, strongly co-occurred, attributing TCR associations to individual alleles was difficult. Only TCR beta chains were sequenced in this cohort, and the absence of alpha or paired-chain data limited detectable features. The study gave a list of under 200 TCR beta chains associated with cytomegalovirus. The classifier was reported to diagnose cytomegalovirus status with high specificity and sensitivity in both the original and validation cohorts. Three of the identified cytomegalovirus-associated TCR beta chains were confirmed in vitro to be specific for cytomegalovirus antigens. For the cohort, immune exposure information was limited to CMV serostatus. Several of the top co-occurrence clusters appeared to be linked to parvovirus B19, influenza, CMV and Epstein-Barr virus, according to a later analysis. Some IMGT-functional V segments, including TRBV6-2 and TRBV6-3, could not be told apart with the 87-base-pair reads, so those segments were excluded. Presence/absence analyses assumed roughly uniform sequencing depth across donors, an assumption that may not hold. Correlated functional status among segregating V segments might reflect linkage disequilibrium, but an unknown experimental factor could not be ruled out. A group of highly shared sequence variants was considered likely to be a technical artifact of the sequencing pipeline.

To prepare the library, the immunoSEQ multiplex PCR assay was applied. For the multiplex PCR, a mixture combining 60 forward primers for TCR Vbeta segments and 13 reverse primers for TCR Jbeta segments was used. Amplification of the CDR3 region of rearranged TCR beta genes was performed with a multiplex PCR assay on genomic DNA. On the Illumina HiSeq System, the amplified TCR beta libraries were sequenced as 87-base-pair reads. In the paper's pipeline: Across the 600 to 700 repertoires, a later analysis counted roughly 77 million unique TCR beta chains, 9 million to 14 million of which were shared by at least two donors. A nearest-neighbor algorithm error-corrected the raw reads and collapsed the reads into unique sequences, merging closely related sequences to remove PCR and sequencing errors. To assign V, D and J gene segments, CDR3 sequences were aligned to IMGT reference sequences. Each retained sequence needed at least a six-nucleotide match to both a V gene segment and a J gene segment. Rearrangements were classified as productive when the CDR3 lacked stop codons and remained in frame with V and J, and all other rearrangements were classified as non-productive. Following IMGT convention, CDR3 was defined as the stretch from the second conserved V-encoded cysteine to the conserved J-encoded phenylalanine. The earlier analysis of a few hundred of the donors excluded sequences that lacked an unambiguous match to a single V gene segment. An earlier analysis of under 750 of the donors called V segments functional above 56.7% productive rearrangements and segregating when the between-donor standard deviation exceeded 5%. A statistical classification framework was developed to diagnose cytomegalovirus status using the catalog of TCR beta chain sequences. In a later analysis, V and J genes were assigned by comparing TCR nucleotide sequences against IMGT/GENE-DB human TR gene sequences. Using the TCRdist pipeline, a later analysis assigned CDR3 sequences along with most-parsimonious VDJ recombination scenarios. In a later analysis, each TCR beta chain was defined by its CDR3 amino acid sequence together with its V-gene family, and reads lacking a unique V-gene family were excluded. As a way to deal with suspected cross-contamination and a sequencing artifact, a later analysis dropped roughly 620 nucleotide sequences that were highly shared and had low generation probability. A later analysis calculated a clonal expansion index for each public chain from normalized within-repertoire ranks of inferred template counts. Generation probabilities in a later analysis came from a VDJ recombination model fitted to out-of-frame rearrangements, and those results were checked against IGoR. In a later analysis, TCR-TCR, TCR-HLA and TCR-CMV co-occurrence was scored with hypergeometric tests, and a repertoire-size bias correction was applied to TCR pairs. To estimate false discovery rates, a later analysis permuted the HLA or CMV assignments 20 times. In a later analysis, co-occurring TCRs were grouped using DBSCAN, with TCRdist sequence similarity added in when clustering inside HLA-allele-positive subsets. Repertoires with fewer than 30,000 or more than 120,000 public chains, plus five repertoires with anomalous nucleotide sharing, were excluded from co-occurrence clustering. Sourced from immuneACCESS, this table was stored by TCRdb with only in-frame sequences that have V and J called. A share of the clones is absent; for the studies checked, an unresolved V gene accounts for under half, and the remainder has no known explanation. That table furnishes V, J and clone size, whereas the DNA furnished D and trimming. The sample's table lists a count of around 70,000 clones. The ten largest clonotypes hold 3.8% of the sample.

This clonotype originated in a female donor in good health and CMV-seropositive. The specimen sequenced was PBMCs. The chain is encoded by TRBV19 joined to TRBJ2-1; the D gene is perhaps TRBD2, on 6 matching bases. CDR3 reads: CASSIQAGSYNEQFF. The nucleotides read TGTGCCAGTAGTATTCAAGCGGGTAGCTACAATGAGCAGTTCTTC.